This entry describes one T cell receptor (beta chain). What it recognizes is unknown. This sample stems from a study of T-cell memory formation after mild COVID-19. TCR alpha and TCR beta cDNA libraries with sample barcodes and UMIs came from 5'RACE using constant-segment primers. TCRdb ran MiXCR on the 5' RACE reads and lists one entry per CDR3 protein. This sample has 250,000 to 350,000 distinct CDR3 sequences; approximately 14% occur once, and the top ten carry roughly a fifth. Deletions cut 5 bases from V and 8 bases from J, with 15 bases between. This CDR3 has 13 residues. Germline lookup yields CDR1 SGHAT and CDR2 FQNNGV. Broader study findings: Some clones that responded were present in memory (sampled pre-infection), which suggests cross-reactive memory joined. CD4+ contracting clones were found mainly in CM and EM, and CD8+ ones in EMRA. Clones contracting day 15 to 85 were balanced CD4/CD8; later expanders leaned CD4+.

The sequence derives from a man younger than 35 who had mild COVID-19 (a few samples of this study predate the infection). Cell type and time point are not known. Sequencing was carried out using PBMCs or a T cell subset sorted from them (not recorded which). This chain links TRBV11-2 with TRBJ1-2; D ambiguous. DNA for the CDR3: TGTGCCAGCAGCGATCTTATTCTAGGCGGCTACACCTTC. Translating gives CASSDLILGGYTF. The full variable domain, rest sourced from reference TRBV11-2 and TRBJ1-2, is EAGVAQSPRYKIIEKRQSVAFWCNPISGHATLYWYQQILGQGPKLLIQFQNNGVVDDSQLPKDRFSAERLKGVDSTLKIQPAKLEDSAVYLCASSDLILGGYTFGSGTRLTVV.